The 31 T cell receptor beta chains below all came from one sample that was sequenced in a study of blood T cell repertoires in COVID-19. Sequencing was performed with immunoSEQ multiplex PCR; in TCRdb, only in-frame clones are kept and a portion is missing. Among some 100,000 clones listed, about 91% were seen once. Material: peripheral blood. The receptors were gathered from a human donor in a cohort sampled during active COVID-19.

This sequence joins TRBV27 and TRBJ2-1; D ambiguous. V lost 3 bases and J lost 7, with 19 bases in between. The germline gives CDR1 MNHEY, CDR2 SMNVEV (reference sequence). This CDR3 contains 16 residues. The CDR3 loop is CASSFSVFLSRNEQFF. DNA of the CDR3: TGTGCCAGCAGTTTCTCCGTCTTCCTCTCTCGGAATGAGCAGTTCTTC.

The V and J genes are TRBV24-1 and TRBJ2-1; no definite D call. CDR1 and CDR2 from the germline V gene are KGHDR and SFDVKD. Trimming stripped 6 bases from V and 2 bases from J, with 13 bases between. The CDR3 runs 15 residues. CDR3 nucleotide sequence: TGTGCCACCAGTAGGTCTGGAGACCCCTACAATGAGCAGTTCTTC. Residues: CATSRSGDPYNEQFF.

The chain couples TRBV7-9 to TRBJ2-3; 7 bases are shared with TRBD2. Germline CDR1 reads SEHNR; CDR2 reads FQNEAQ (reference sequence). After removal of 5 bases from V and 0 bases from J, the junction contained 5 bases not matched to a gene. The CDR3 length is 15 residues. CDR3 loop: CASSPSGASTDTQYF. The CDR3 bases are TGTGCCAGCAGCCCCAGCGGGGCGAGCACAGATACGCAGTATTTT.

Only one count was recorded for this clone. V is TRBV5-1 and J is TRBJ2-7; D is perhaps TRBD1 (6 bases). This CDR3 is 15 amino acids long. In germline, CDR1 is SGHRS, CDR2 YFSETQ. Trimming took off 0 bases at V and 2 bases at J, with 12 bases between the two ends. In DNA form, the CDR3 reads TGCGCCAGCAGCTTGGTCTCCAGGGGAACCTACGAGCAGTACTTC. This encodes CASSLVSRGTYEQYF.

This clone has just one count. This rearrangement joins TRBV2 to TRBJ1-5, with TRBD1 identical over 8 bases. V lost 5 bases to trimming and J lost 2 bases; unmatched junction nucleotides: 8. The germline V gene encodes CDR1 SNHLY and CDR2 FYNNEI. The CDR3 spans 16 residues. Written as DNA, the CDR3 is TGTGCCAGCAGTCCGGACAGGGCAATTGGCAATCAGCCCCAGCATTTT. Translating it yields CASSPDRAIGNQPQHF.

This clone occurred a few times. V and J are TRBV27 and TRBJ2-7, with 7 nucleotides matching TRBD1. With 4 bases clipped from V and 7 bases from J, the junction kept 10 bases outside the gene matches. CDR3 length: 14 residues. Germline V gives CDR1 MNHEY, CDR2 SMNVEV (reference sequence). CDR3 nucleotide sequence: TGTGCCAGCAGTTACACAACGCAGGGGGTTGAGCAGTACTTC. Translated: CASSYTTQGVEQYF.

The chain is built from TRBV29-1 and TRBJ2-7; TRBD1 matches at 11 bases. The CDR3 spans 15 residues. Germline V CDR1 and CDR2: SQVTM, ANQGSEA. J gave up 3 bases and V 5 bases, and 9 bases lay outside the gene matches. The CDR3 bases are TGCAGCGTTTCTTCAGGGACAGGGGGGATCTACGAGCAGTACTTC. This translates into CSVSSGTGGIYEQYF.

This rearrangement joins TRBV20-1 to TRBJ2-7; no definite D call. Per the germline V gene, CDR1 is DFQATT and CDR2 is SNEGSKA (reference sequence). Deletions cut 3 bases from V and 0 bases from J, with 18 bases between. The CDR3 covers 16 residues. The CDR3 nucleotides are TGCAGTGCTAGTTGGGTTAGACTTGCTAACTCCTACGAGCAGTACTTC. This codes for CSASWVRLANSYEQYF.

V usage is TRBV6-1 and J usage is TRBJ1-1; no clear D gene. The CDR3 runs to 13 residues. Trimming shortened V by 2 bases and J by 4 bases, and 8 bases separated the two germline ends. The germline CDR1 and CDR2 sequences are MNHNS and SASEGT. In DNA form, the CDR3 reads TGTGCCAGCAGTGAAAGAGGGAGCACTGAAGCTTTCTTT. It translates to CASSERGSTEAFF.

V usage is TRBV7-9 and J usage is TRBJ1-2; 7 bases are shared with TRBD1. The V segment lost 7 bases and the J segment 1 base; nucleotides outside the gene matches: 9. CDR3 length: 15 residues. Germline V gives CDR1 SEHNR, CDR2 FQNEAQ (reference sequence). In nucleotides, the CDR3 is TGTGCCAGCAACCCCGGGACAGATCTTAACTATGGCTACACCTTC. Translating it yields CASNPGTDLNYGYTF.

The gene calls are TRBV18 and TRBJ2-1, with 14 bases lining up with TRBD2. The V gene's germline CDR1 is KGHSH and CDR2 LQKENI. This CDR3 has 19 amino acids. The V segment lost 6 bases and the J segment 5 bases; nucleotides outside the gene matches: 15. In DNA, the CDR3 is TGTGCCAGCTCTAGCAGGACTAGCGGGAGGCTCTTAACAAACAATGAGCAGTTCTTC. It is translated as CASSSRTSGRLLTNNEQFF.

The CDR3 region is CASRPQGAYGYTF. The CDR3 DNA sequence: TGTGCCAGCAGACCACAGGGTGCCTATGGCTACACCTTC. The V call is TRBV14, the J call TRBJ1-2; D is perhaps TRBD1 (6 bases). CDR1 SGHDN and CDR2 FVKESK come from the germline V gene. The CDR3 has 13 amino acids. The V gene lost 6 bases and the J gene lost 4 bases, with 12 bases spanning the gap.

The rearrangement links TRBV5-1 to TRBJ2-7; D not certain. V was cut by 0 bases and J by 4 bases, with 8 bases left in between. Germline lookup yields CDR1 SGHRS and CDR2 YFSETQ. The CDR3 covers 13 residues. The chain's CDR3 is CASSLVTSYEQYF. CDR3 nucleotides: TGCGCCAGCAGCTTGGTGACTTCTTACGAGCAGTACTTC. The full variable domain, completed using reference TRBV5-1 and TRBJ2-7, is KAGVTQTPRYLIKTRGQQVTLSCSPISGHRSVSWYQQTPGQGLQFLFEYFSETQRNKGNFPGRFSGRQFSNSRSEMNVSTLELGDSALYLCASSLVTSYEQYFGPGTRLTVT.

The V and J genes are TRBV10-3 and TRBJ2-3; 8 bases are shared with TRBD1. J gave up 2 bases and V 6 bases, and 4 bases lay outside the gene matches. This CDR3 is 14 amino acids long. Germline V gene sequence: CDR1 ENHRY, CDR2 SYGVKD. Here the CDR3 reads CAISGQGHTDTQYF. For the CDR3, the DNA is TGTGCCATCAGCGGACAGGGACACACAGATACGCAGTATTTT.

The V call is TRBV5-1, the J call TRBJ1-1; 8 bases align to TRBD1. V shed 0 bases, J shed 5 bases, and the junction held 12 bases outside the gene matches. Germline loops: CDR1 SGHRS, CDR2 YFSETQ. The CDR3 sequence is 17 residues long. CDR3 region: CASSLVNTGGFGTEAFF. The DNA of the CDR3 is TGCGCCAGCAGCTTGGTGAATACAGGGGGATTTGGTACTGAAGCTTTCTTT.

The V call is TRBV10-2, the J call TRBJ2-1, with 7 positions matching TRBD2. Germline lookup yields CDR1 WSHSY and CDR2 SAAADI. This CDR3 region has 17 residues. V lost 3 bases and J lost 0; bases outside the gene matches: 8. The DNA for the CDR3 is TGCGCCAGCAGTGATTTCGGCGGGAGAATCTCCTACAATGAGCAGTTCTTC. Amino acids: CASSDFGGRISYNEQFF.

This clone is a singleton in its sample. V usage is TRBV4-1 and J usage is TRBJ1-2; D may be TRBD1 (6 bases). Germline loops: CDR1 MGHRA, CDR2 YSYEKL. Trimming took 5 bases from V and 1 from J, leaving 20 bases between them. The CDR3 has 17 residues. The CDR3 bases are TGCGCCAGCAGCGAGTTTGCGAACAGGGTGGATAACTATGGCTACACCTTC. This sequence encodes CASSEFANRVDNYGYTF.

In this sample, this clone turned up a few times. This rearrangement joins TRBV28 to TRBJ1-2, with 7 bases identical to TRBD1. Germline lookup yields CDR1 MDHEN and CDR2 SYDVKM. The length of the CDR3 is 16 residues. Trimming took 0 bases from V and 0 from J; bases not matched to a gene: 4. The CDR3 region is CASSLWGQPSNYGYTF. As DNA, the CDR3 is TGTGCCAGCAGTTTATGGGGACAGCCTTCTAACTATGGCTACACCTTC.

This chain joins TRBV19 and TRBJ2-2; TRBD1 is a possible D gene (6 bases). In germline, CDR1 is LNHDA, CDR2 SQIVND (reference sequence). There are 14 residues in the CDR3. With 5 bases removed from V and 4 bases from J, the gap between germline ends came to 11 bases. The CDR3 nucleotides are TGTGCCAGTAGTGGTCAGGGGAGCACCGGGGAGCTGTTTTTT. Translated: CASSGQGSTGELFF.

This chain links TRBV27 with TRBJ1-2; TRBD1 matches at 8 bases. CDR1 is MNHEY, CDR2 SMNVEV, per germline (reference sequence). CDR3 size: 15 residues. V shed 4 bases, J shed 4 bases, and the junction held 8 bases outside the gene matches. CDR3 coding DNA: TGTGCCAGCAGTTCCGAATACAGGGGGGCCTATGGCTACACCTTC. Protein: CASSSEYRGAYGYTF.

The gene calls are TRBV15 and TRBJ2-7, with a possible D match to TRBD1 (6 bases). This CDR3 is built from 13 residues. Germline CDR1 reads LNHNV; CDR2 reads YYDKDF (reference sequence). With 2 bases removed from V and 5 bases from J, the gap between germline ends came to 10 bases. The CDR3 sequence: CATSRRTENEQYF. CDR3 nucleotide sequence: TGTGCCACCAGCAGACGGACAGAGAACGAGCAGTACTTC.

This clone was detected once. J is TRBJ2-7 and V is TRBV5-4; TRBD1 aligns across 7 bases. CDR3 size: 13 residues. V was clipped by 3 bases and J by 2 bases; unmatched bases: 2. Germline assignment: CDR1 SGHNT and CDR2 YYREEE (reference sequence). The DNA of the CDR3 is TGTGCCAGCAGCTCGACAGGGACCTACGAGCAGTACTTC. This gives the protein CASSSTGTYEQYF.

The count of this clone is one. The J gene is TRBJ2-3, the V gene TRBV6-2 or TRBV6-3; 8 bases line up with TRBD2. CDR1 and CDR2 (germline): MNHEY, SVGEGT. The CDR3 sequence is 15 residues long. The J segment lost 3 bases and the V segment lost 6 bases, leaving 8 bases of the junction unmatched. The CDR3 region is CASSRAGVGTDTQYF. CDR3 coding DNA: TGTGCCAGCAGCCGAGCGGGAGTGGGGACAGATACGCAGTATTTT.

The chain employs TRBV18 and TRBJ2-7, with unresolved D. CDR1 and CDR2 (germline): KGHSH, LQKENI. The CDR3 extends over 14 amino acids. V gave up 6 bases and J gave up 1 base, with 13 bases separating them. The CDR3 loop reads CASSSYTDSYEQYF. CDR3 bases: TGTGCCAGCTCTTCCTATACTGATTCCTACGAGCAGTACTTC. Supplemented by reference TRBV18 and TRBJ2-7, the full variable domain reads NAGVMQNPRHLVRRRGQEARLRCSPMKGHSHVYWYRQLPEEGLKFMVYLQKENIIDESGMPKERFSAEFPKEGPSILRIQQVVRGDSAAYFCASSSYTDSYEQYFGPGTRLTVT.

The V gene is TRBV10-3, the J gene TRBJ1-3; D gene unclear. This CDR3 is built from 16 residues. V was cut by 0 bases and J by 0 bases, with 9 bases left in between. Germline V CDR1 and CDR2: ENHRY, SYGVKD. The CDR3 DNA follows: TGTGCCATCAGTGAGTCTGCAGGTAACTCTGGAAACACCATATATTTT. Encoded protein: CAISESAGNSGNTIYF.

This clone occurred a few times. The rearrangement links TRBV28 to TRBJ1-5, with D perhaps TRBD1 (5 bases). Germline V lookup: CDR1 MDHEN, CDR2 SYDVKM. There are 15 residues in the CDR3. Trimming shortened V by 5 bases and J by 3 bases, and 14 bases separated the two germline ends. CDR3 sequence (DNA): TGTGCCAGCAGTATCATATCAGGGTCCAATCAGCCCCAGCATTTT. It yields the protein CASSIISGSNQPQHF.

The chain recombines TRBV5-1 with TRBJ2-2, with D tentatively TRBD1 (6 bases). CDR1 is SGHRS, CDR2 YFSETQ, per germline. CDR3 length: 16 amino acids. V was pared by 2 bases and J by 4 bases, with 15 bases between. The CDR3 protein is CASSFRGQGSTGELFF. For the CDR3, the DNA is TGCGCCAGCAGCTTCCGAGGGCAGGGGTCCACCGGGGAGCTGTTTTTT.

The CDR3 nucleotides read TGCAGCGTTGATTGGAGTCGGGAGACCCAGTACTTC. Translating it yields CSVDWSRETQYF. This chain links TRBV29-1 with TRBJ2-5; D is ambiguous. Between the trimmed V and J ends, which lost 3 bases and 5 bases, there was a span of 10 bases. Germline loops: CDR1 SQVTM, CDR2 ANQGSEA. The CDR3 has 12 amino acids.

This clone has just one count. V and J are TRBV3-1 (or the pseudogene TRBV3-2) and TRBJ2-1, with a tentative D call TRBD1 (5 bases). The germline gives CDR1 LGHDT, CDR2 YNNKEL (reference sequence). V lost 1 base, J lost 0 bases, and 10 bases lay in between. This CDR3 has 16 residues. CDR3 in amino acids: CASSQASGFSYNEQFF. The CDR3 region has the DNA TGTGCCAGCAGCCAAGCTTCAGGGTTCTCCTACAATGAGCAGTTCTTC.

This clone was observed once. The chain uses TRBV7-2 and TRBJ2-7; D perhaps matches TRBD2 (5 bases). The CDR3 has 16 residues. Germline V gene data show CDR1 as SGHTA and CDR2 as FQGNSA. V lost 7 bases and J lost 5, with 24 bases in between. The CDR3 reads CASTPAGGVASHEQYF. The CDR3 DNA sequence: TGTGCCAGCACCCCAGCCGGTGGGGTAGCGAGCCACGAGCAGTACTTC.

This chain links TRBV15 with TRBJ2-7; 7 bases agree with TRBD1. Losses at the gene ends were 6 bases for V and 2 bases for J; bases not matched to a gene: 4. This CDR3 comprises 13 residues. Per the germline V gene, CDR1 is LNHNV and CDR2 is YYDKDF (reference sequence). This CDR3 is CATRGDRAYEQYF. CDR3 nucleotide sequence: TGTGCCACCAGAGGGGACAGAGCCTACGAGCAGTACTTC.